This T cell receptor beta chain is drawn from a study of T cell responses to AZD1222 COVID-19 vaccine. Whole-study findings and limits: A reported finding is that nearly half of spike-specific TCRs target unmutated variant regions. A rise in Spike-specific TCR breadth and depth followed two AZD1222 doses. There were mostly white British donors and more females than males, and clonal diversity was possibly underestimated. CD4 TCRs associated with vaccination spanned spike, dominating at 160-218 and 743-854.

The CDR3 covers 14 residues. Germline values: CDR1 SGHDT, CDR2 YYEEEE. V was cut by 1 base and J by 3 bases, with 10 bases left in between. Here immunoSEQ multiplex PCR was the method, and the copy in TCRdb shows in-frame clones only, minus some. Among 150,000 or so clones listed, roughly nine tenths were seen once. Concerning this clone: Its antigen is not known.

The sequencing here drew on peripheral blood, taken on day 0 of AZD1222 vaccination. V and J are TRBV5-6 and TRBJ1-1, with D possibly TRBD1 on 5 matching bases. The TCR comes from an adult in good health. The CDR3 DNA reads TGTGCCAGCAGCTTGCAGGGTATGTACACTGAAGCTTTCTTT. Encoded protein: CASSLQGMYTEAFF.